This paragraph reports one TCR beta chain. This sample is part of a study of monozygotic twins with inflammatory bowel disease. TCRdb re-called the 5' RACE reads and catalogs CDR3 proteins one per entry, DNA excluded. The sample includes about 300,000 distinct CDR3 sequences. The CDR3 runs to 16 residues. Looked up from germline, CDR1 is LGHNA and CDR2 is YSLEER. Sequencing used blood. The rearrangement uses TRBV4-3 and TRBJ2-6. This clonotype originated in a human donor with ulcerative colitis or Crohn's disease, or a healthy co-twin of an affected twin (not recorded which). This CDR3 is CASSQDHASGANVLTF.